This T cell receptor beta chain is drawn from a study of blood T cell repertoires in COVID-19. The overall study: From the United States, Italy and Spain came samples of acute and convalescent COVID-19. The analysed material was cDNA or gDNA that came from T cells, B-cell-depleted T cells, or PBMCs.

As handled by the study authors: From reference gene primer amplification, estimates of nucleated cell counts were derived. Clones were sequenced by immunoSEQ multiplex PCR, and TCRdb holds only the in-frame ones, with some missing. The V and J calls and clone size are taken from that table; D and trimming were inferred from the DNA. The sample has 190,000 or so clones, around nine tenths seen once. The sequencing input was peripheral blood. The sequence was obtained from a man aged 35 to 55 with active or convalescent COVID-19.

The CDR3 bases are TGTGCCAGCAGTTCGCCAGGGCCCTACGCTTTGGCCCTCCACTTT. As protein: CASSSPGPYALALHF. The chain is built from TRBV28 and TRBJ1-6, with D possibly TRBD1 on 5 matching bases. V was trimmed by 4 bases and J by 14 bases, leaving 21 bases between them. Per germline, CDR1 MDHEN and CDR2 SYDVKM. The CDR3 loop spans 15 amino acids.